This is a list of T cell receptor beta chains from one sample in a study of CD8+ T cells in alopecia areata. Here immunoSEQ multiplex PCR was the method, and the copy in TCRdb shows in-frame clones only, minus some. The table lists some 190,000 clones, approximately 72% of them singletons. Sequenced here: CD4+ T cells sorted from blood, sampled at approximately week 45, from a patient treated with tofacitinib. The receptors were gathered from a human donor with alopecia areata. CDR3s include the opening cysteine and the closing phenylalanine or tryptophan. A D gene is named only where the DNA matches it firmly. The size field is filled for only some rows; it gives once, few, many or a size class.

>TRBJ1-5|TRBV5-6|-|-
CASSLGLGPNQPQHF
TGTGCCAGCAGCTTGGGCTTGGGACCCAATCAGCCCCAGCATTTT
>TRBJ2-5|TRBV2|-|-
CASSESPSGTQYF
TGTGCCAGCAGTGAAAGCCCCTCGGGGACCCAGTACTTC
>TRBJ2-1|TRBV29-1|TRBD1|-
CSVGTGRDNEQFF
TGCAGCGTTGGGACAGGTAGGGACAATGAGCAGTTCTTC
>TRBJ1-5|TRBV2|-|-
CASSLGVSNQPQHF
TGTGCCAGCAGTTTAGGAGTTAGCAATCAGCCCCAGCATTTT
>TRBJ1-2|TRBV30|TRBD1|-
CAWRNPGTVYGYTF
TGTGCCTGGAGGAATCCCGGGACAGTCTATGGCTACACCTTC
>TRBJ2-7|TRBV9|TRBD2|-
CASSPRGDYSYEQYF
TGTGCCAGCAGCCCCCGGGGGGACTACTCCTACGAGCAGTACTTC
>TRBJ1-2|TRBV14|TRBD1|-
CASSLGQAYGYTF
TGTGCCAGCAGCCTGGGACAGGCCTATGGCTACACCTTC
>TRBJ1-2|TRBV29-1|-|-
CSVRTGLAGYTF
TGCAGCGTACGTACAGGGCTGGCTGGCTACACCTTC
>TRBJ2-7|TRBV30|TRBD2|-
CAWSVGLAGEGYEQYF
TGTGCCTGGAGTGTGGGACTAGCGGGGGAAGGCTACGAGCAGTACTTC
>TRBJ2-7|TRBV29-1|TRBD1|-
CSVGQGIDEQYF
TGCAGCGTTGGACAGGGGATCGACGAGCAGTACTTC
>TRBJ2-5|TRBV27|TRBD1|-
CASSLGTGQETQYF
TGTGCCAGCAGTCTAGGGACAGGGCAAGAGACCCAGTACTTC
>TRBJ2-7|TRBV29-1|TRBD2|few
CSVEDGTSGGLQYF
TGCAGCGTTGAAGATGGGACTAGCGGGGGGTTGCAGTACTTC
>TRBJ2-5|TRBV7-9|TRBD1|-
CASSPCLRGRRETQYF
TGTGCCAGCAGCCCCTGTTTGAGGGGGCGCCGGGAGACCCAGTACTTC
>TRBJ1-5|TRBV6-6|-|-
CASSYSLDQPQHF
TGTGCCAGCAGTTACTCTTTGGATCAGCCCCAGCATTTT
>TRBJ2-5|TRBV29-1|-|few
CSVEDLAGTQYF
TGCAGCGTTGAAGATTTGGCGGGGACCCAGTACTTC
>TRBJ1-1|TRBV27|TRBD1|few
CASRFRDRVNTEAFF
TGTGCCAGCAGATTCCGGGACAGGGTAAACACTGAAGCTTTCTTT
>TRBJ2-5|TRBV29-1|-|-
CSVVFQSIQETQYF
TGCAGCGTTGTTTTCCAGAGTATCCAAGAGACCCAGTACTTC
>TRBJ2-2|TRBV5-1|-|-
CASSLSGNTGELFF
TGCGCCAGCAGCTTGTCTGGGAACACCGGGGAGCTGTTTTTT
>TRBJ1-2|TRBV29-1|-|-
CSVFWVGDGYTF
TGCAGCGTTTTCTGGGTCGGCGATGGCTACACCTTC
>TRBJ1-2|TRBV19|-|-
CASSIAGNYGYTF
TGTGCCAGTAGTATAGCGGGGAACTATGGCTACACCTTC
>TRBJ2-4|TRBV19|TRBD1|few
CASSIRTGRNIQYF
TGTGCCAGTAGTATACGGACAGGTAGAAACATTCAGTACTTC
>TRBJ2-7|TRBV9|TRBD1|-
CASSRQGTSEQYF
TGTGCCAGCAGCCGACAGGGGACGAGTGAGCAGTACTTC
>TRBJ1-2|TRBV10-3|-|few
CAISGTDGYTF
TGTGCCATCAGTGGGACGGATGGCTACACCTTC
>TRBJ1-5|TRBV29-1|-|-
CSVEVSRDQPQHF
TGCAGCGTTGAAGTTTCAAGGGATCAGCCCCAGCATTTT
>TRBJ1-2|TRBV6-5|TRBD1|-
CASSYSGTGGTYGYTF
TGTGCCAGCAGTTACTCGGGGACAGGGGGGACATATGGCTACACCTTC